This TCR beta chain was found in a study of tumor-infiltrating lymphocytes in primary liver carcinoma. Study overall: Every patient in the cohort had a primary liver carcinoma. That carcinoma was treated by surgical resection.

The researchers obtained blood RNA from unsorted whole blood and also extracted germline DNA. A constant-region primer served to make TCR beta cDNA from about 0.45 ug total RNA. Three nested multiplex PCR rounds, a slightly modified ARM-PCR, produced the libraries for TCR beta. Primers for the first two PCR rounds were TRBV1-TRBV30 forward primers and a C-beta reverse primer (roughly 10 cycles per round). TCRdb re-derived calls from the multiplex PCR reads in MiXCR, one entry per CDR3 protein. Among fewer than 400,000 distinct CDR3 sequences, 50% to 75% were seen once, and the ten largest hold approximately 15%. From germline, CDR1 is MRHNA and CDR2 SNTAGT. V was pared by 3 bases and J by 13 bases, with 13 bases of the junction left unmatched. The length of the CDR3 is 14 residues. This clonotype turned up a few times.

This rearrangement joins TRBV6-4 to TRBJ2-7; TRBD1 agrees at 9 bases. Material for sequencing was peripheral blood. The receptor's source is a woman in her twenties or thirties with primary liver carcinoma and hepatitis B virus infection. The CDR3 loop reads CASSESPGQGRLYF. The DNA for the CDR3 is TGTGCCAGCAGTGAATCCCCGGGACAGGGTAGACTATACTTC.